The 2 T cell receptor beta chains reported below all come from one sample, sequenced in a study of technical replicates of blood from a handful of donors. Libraries were prepared by immunoSEQ multiplex PCR; TCRdb keeps only in-frame clonotypes and omits some of them. The sample has tens of thousands of clones; approximately 92% are singletons. The sequenced material came from T cells isolated from PBMCs. The receptors here all came from a human donor in good health.

This CDR3 is CASSIPSPTGWMDTGELFF. CDR3 sequence (DNA): TGTGCCAGTAGTATCCCCTCCCCGACAGGGTGGATGGACACCGGGGAGCTGTTTTTT. The chain joins TRBV19 to TRBJ2-2; the match to TRBD1 covers 7 bases. Trimming cost V 3 bases and J 3 bases; bases outside gene matches: 16. The CDR3 contains 19 residues. Per the germline V gene, CDR1 is LNHDA and CDR2 is SQIVND (reference sequence).

The chain combines TRBV5-4 with TRBJ2-7; 9 bases agree with TRBD2. Looked up from germline, CDR1 is SGHNT and CDR2 is YYREEE (reference sequence). The V and J ends lost 0 bases and 6 bases, in that order; junction bases with no gene match: 4. The CDR3 contains 14 residues. The CDR3 spells CASSLGGTSSEQYF. The CDR3 DNA reads TGTGCCAGCAGCTTGGGGGGGACTAGCTCCGAGCAGTACTTC.